This T cell receptor (beta chain) was identified in a study of blood T cell repertoires in COVID-19. Study at large: From the United States, Italy and Spain came samples of acute and convalescent COVID-19. From T cells, B-cell-depleted T cells, or PBMCs came the material, which was cDNA or gDNA.

Germline V lookup: CDR1 KGHDR, CDR2 SFDVKD. V was pared by 2 bases and J by 5 bases, with 9 bases between. The CDR3 has 14 residues. Original data processing: Estimates of nucleated cell counts were drawn from the amplification of reference gene primers. Sequencing was performed with immunoSEQ multiplex PCR; in TCRdb, only in-frame clones are kept and a portion is missing. For V, J and clone size, that table is used; D and trimming come from the DNA. Seen here are 54,000 or so clones, 70% to 85% observed once, and the top ten hold more than 9%. The Seattle patients joined while their infection was active and were tracked longitudinally afterward. This clone has only a few counts.

The sequenced material came from peripheral blood. The chain has TRBV24-1 and TRBJ1-5, with D perhaps matching TRBD1 (5 bases). This sequence originates from a man of 80 years or more with COVID-19, enrolled during active disease. CDR3 sequence: CATSDSDNDQPQHF. The CDR3 bases are TGTGCCACCAGTGATTCGGACAACGATCAGCCCCAGCATTTT.